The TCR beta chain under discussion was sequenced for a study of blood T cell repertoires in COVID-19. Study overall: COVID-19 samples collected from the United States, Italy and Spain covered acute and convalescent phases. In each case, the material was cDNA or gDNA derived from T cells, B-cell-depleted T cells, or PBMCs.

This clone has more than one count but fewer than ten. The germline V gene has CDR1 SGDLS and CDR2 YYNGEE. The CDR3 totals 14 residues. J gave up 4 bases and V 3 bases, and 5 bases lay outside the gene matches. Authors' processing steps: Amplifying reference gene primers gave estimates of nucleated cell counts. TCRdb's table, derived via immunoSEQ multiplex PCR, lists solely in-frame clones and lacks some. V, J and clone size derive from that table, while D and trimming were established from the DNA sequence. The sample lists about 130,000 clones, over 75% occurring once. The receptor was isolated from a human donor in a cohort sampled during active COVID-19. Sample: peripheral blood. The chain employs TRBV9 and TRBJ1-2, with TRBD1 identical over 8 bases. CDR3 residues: CASSAGGRRYGYTF. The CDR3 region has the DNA TGTGCCAGCAGCGCAGGGGGCCGGCGCTATGGCTACACCTTC.